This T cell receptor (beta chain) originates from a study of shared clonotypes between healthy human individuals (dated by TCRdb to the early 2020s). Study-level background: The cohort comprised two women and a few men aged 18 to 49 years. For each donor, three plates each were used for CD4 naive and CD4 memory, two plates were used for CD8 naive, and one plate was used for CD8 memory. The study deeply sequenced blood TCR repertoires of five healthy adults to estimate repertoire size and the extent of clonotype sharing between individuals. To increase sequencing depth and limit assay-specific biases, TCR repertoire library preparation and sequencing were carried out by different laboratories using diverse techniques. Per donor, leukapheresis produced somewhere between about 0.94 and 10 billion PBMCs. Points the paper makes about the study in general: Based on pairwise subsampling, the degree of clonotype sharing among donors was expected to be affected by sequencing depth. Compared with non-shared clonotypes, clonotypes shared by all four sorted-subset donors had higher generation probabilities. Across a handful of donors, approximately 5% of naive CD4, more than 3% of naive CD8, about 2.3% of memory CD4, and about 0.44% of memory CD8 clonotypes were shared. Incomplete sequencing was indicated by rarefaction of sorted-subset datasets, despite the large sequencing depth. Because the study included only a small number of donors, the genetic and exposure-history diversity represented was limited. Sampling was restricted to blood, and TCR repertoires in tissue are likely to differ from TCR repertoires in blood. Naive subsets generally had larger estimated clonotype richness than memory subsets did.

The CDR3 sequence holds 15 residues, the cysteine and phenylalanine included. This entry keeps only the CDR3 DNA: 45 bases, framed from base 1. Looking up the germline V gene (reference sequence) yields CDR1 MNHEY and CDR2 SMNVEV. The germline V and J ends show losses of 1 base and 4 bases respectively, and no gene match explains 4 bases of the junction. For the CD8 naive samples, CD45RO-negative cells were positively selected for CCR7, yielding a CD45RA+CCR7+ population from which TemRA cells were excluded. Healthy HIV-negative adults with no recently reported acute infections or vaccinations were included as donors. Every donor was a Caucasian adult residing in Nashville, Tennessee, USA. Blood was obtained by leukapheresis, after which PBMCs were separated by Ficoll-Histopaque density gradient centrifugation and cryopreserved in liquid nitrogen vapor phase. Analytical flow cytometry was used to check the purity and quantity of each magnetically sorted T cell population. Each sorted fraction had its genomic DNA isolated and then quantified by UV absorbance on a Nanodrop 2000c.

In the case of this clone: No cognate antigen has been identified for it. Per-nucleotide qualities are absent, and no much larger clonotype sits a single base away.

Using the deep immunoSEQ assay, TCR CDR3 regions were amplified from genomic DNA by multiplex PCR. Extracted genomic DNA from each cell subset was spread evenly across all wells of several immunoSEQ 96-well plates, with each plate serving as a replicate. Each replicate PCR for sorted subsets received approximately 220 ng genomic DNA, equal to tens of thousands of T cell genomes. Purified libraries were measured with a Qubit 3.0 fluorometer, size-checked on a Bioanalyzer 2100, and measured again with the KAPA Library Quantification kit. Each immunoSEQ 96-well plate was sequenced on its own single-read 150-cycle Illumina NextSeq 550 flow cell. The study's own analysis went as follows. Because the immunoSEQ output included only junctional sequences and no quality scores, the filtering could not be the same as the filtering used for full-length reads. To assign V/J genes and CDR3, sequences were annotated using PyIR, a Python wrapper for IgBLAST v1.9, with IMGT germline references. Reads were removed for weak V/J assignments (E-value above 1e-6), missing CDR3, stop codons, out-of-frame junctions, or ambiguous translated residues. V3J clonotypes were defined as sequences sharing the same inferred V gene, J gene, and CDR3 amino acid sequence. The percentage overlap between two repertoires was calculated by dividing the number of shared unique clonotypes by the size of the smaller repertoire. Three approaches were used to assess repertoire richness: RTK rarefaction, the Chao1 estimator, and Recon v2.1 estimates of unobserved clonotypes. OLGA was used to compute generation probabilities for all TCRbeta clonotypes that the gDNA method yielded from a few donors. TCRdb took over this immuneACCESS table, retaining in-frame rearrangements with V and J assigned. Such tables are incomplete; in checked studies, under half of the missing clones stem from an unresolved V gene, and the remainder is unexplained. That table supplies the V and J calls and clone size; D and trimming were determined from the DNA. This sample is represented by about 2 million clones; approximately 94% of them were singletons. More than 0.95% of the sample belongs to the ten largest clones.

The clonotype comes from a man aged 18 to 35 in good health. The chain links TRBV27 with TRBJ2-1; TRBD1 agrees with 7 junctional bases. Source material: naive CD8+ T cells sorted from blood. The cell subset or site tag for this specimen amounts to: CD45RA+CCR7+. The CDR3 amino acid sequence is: CASSLLGTEYNEQFF. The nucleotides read TGTGCCAGCAGTTTATTGGGGACAGAGTACAATGAGCAGTTCTTC.